The rows below give T cell receptor beta chains drawn from one sample of a study of cytomegalovirus exposure and HLA in healthy donors. Only in-frame clones appear in the TCRdb table, and some are missing; sequencing was by immunoSEQ multiplex PCR. The data hold 200,000 or so clones, with 83% observed a single time. The material sequenced was PBMCs. These receptors all come from a girl aged 10 to 17 in good health and CMV-seronegative. Both conserved end residues are part of each CDR3. D genes are given only for firm matches. The size entry is marked missing in some rows and otherwise reads once, few, many or a size class.

TRBD1	TRBV10-3	TRBJ1-5	NA	CAISSIGTEYSNQPQHF	TGTGCCATCAGTAGTATCGGGACAGAATATAGCAATCAGCCCCAGCATTTT
TRBD2	TRBV5-1	TRBJ2-7	few	CASSLGLAGTSYEQYF	TGCGCCAGCAGCTTGGGTCTAGCGGGAACTTCATACGAGCAGTACTTC
NA	TRBV9	TRBJ1-1	NA	CASSVGGGNPIREAFF	TGTGCCAGCAGCGTAGGGGGGGGGAATCCGATTCGGGAAGCTTTCTTT
TRBD2	TRBV18	TRBJ2-1	NA	CASSPQRGGPNEQFF	TGTGCCAGCTCACCTCAGCGGGGGGGCCCTAATGAGCAGTTCTTC
NA	TRBV29-1	TRBJ1-1	NA	CSPTWTEAFF	TGCAGCCCGACATGGACAGAAGCTTTCTTT
TRBD2	TRBV19	TRBJ2-3	NA	CASGLAETDTQYF	TGTGCCAGCGGACTAGCGGAAACAGATACGCAGTATTTT
NA	TRBV28	TRBJ1-6	NA	CASKIRAYNSPLHF	TGTGCCAGCAAGATCAGGGCCTATAATTCACCCCTCCACTTT
TRBD1	TRBV27	TRBJ2-1	once	CASSYGTGTYNEQFF	TGTGCCAGCAGTTACGGGACAGGGACTTACAATGAGCAGTTCTTC
NA	TRBV15	TRBJ1-2	NA	CATTKGIDYGHTF	TGTGCCACCACTAAGGGCATCGACTATGGCCACACCTTC
TRBD2	TRBV7-9	TRBJ2-5	NA	CALAGGTQETQYF	TGTGCCTTGGCGGGGGGGACTCAAGAGACCCAGTACTTC
TRBD1	TRBV7-9	TRBJ1-2	once	CASSGDSEENYGYTF	TGTGCCAGCTCCGGGGACAGCGAAGAAAACTATGGCTACACCTTC
TRBD1	TRBV5-4	TRBJ2-4	NA	CASSWDRGNIQYF	TGTGCCAGCAGCTGGGACAGGGGAAACATTCAGTACTTC
NA	TRBV6-6	TRBJ2-3	NA	CASSALSRADTQYF	TGTGCCAGCAGTGCCCTATCCAGGGCAGATACGCAGTATTTT
NA	TRBV6-5	TRBJ1-1	NA	CATTLLRAPGEAFF	TGTGCCACCACCTTGTTGAGAGCCCCTGGTGAAGCTTTCTTT
NA	TRBV30	TRBJ2-5	NA	CAWSPQSWETQYF	TGTGCCTGGAGTCCACAAAGTTGGGAGACCCAGTACTTC
TRBD2	TRBV9	TRBJ2-1	NA	CASSARGVAYNEQFF	TGTGCCAGCAGCGCCCGGGGGGTGGCCTACAATGAGCAGTTCTTC
NA	TRBV7-9	TRBJ1-2	NA	CASSREAGLNTF	TGTGCCAGCAGCCGAGAGGCAGGGCTGAACACCTTC
TRBD2	TRBV14	TRBJ2-7	NA	CASSQDSGTSYEQYF	TGTGCCAGCAGCCAAGATAGCGGGACAAGCTACGAGCAGTACTTC
NA	TRBV5-1	TRBJ1-5	NA	CASSLAGFNQPQHF	TGCGCCAGCAGCTTGGCCGGGTTCAATCAGCCCCAGCATTTT
NA	TRBV14	TRBJ1-1	few	CASSQESGTRNTEAFF	TGTGCCAGCAGCCAAGAATCGGGAACCCGGAACACTGAAGCTTTCTTT
NA	TRBV7-9	TRBJ2-1	NA	CASSPPGTKVSTAYNEQFF	TGTGCCAGCAGCCCACCCGGGACAAAAGTCTCAACGGCATACAATGAGCAGTTCTTC
TRBD2	TRBV2	TRBJ2-1	NA	CASTSGESSYNEQFF	TGTGCCAGCACAAGCGGGGAGAGCTCCTACAATGAGCAGTTCTTC
NA	TRBV28	TRBJ2-3	few	CASSLPGSTDTQYF	TGTGCCAGCAGTTTACCGGGGAGCACAGATACGCAGTATTTT
NA	TRBV5-6	TRBJ1-6	NA	CASSWWTALYNSPLHF	TGTGCCAGCAGCTGGTGGACAGCACTCTACAATTCACCCCTCCACTTT
NA	TRBV10-1	TRBJ1-5	NA	CAGRRQPDQPQHF	TGCGCCGGGAGGAGACAGCCAGATCAGCCCCAGCATTTT
TRBD2	TRBV7-3	TRBJ2-3	few	CASSLVSGNTDTQYF	TGTGCCAGCAGCTTAGTTAGCGGGAACACAGATACGCAGTATTTT
TRBD1	TRBV2	TRBJ2-7	NA	CASSSGGAEQYF	TGTGCCAGCAGTTCAGGGGGCGCCGAGCAGTACTTC
TRBD2	TRBV4-1	TRBJ2-7	NA	CASSPRTSGRPLSYEQYF	TGCGCCAGCAGCCCCCGGACTAGCGGGAGGCCGCTTTCCTACGAGCAGTACTTC
TRBD1	TRBV27	TRBJ1-4	NA	CASSDTDKGATEKLFF	TGTGCCAGCAGCGATACGGATAAGGGGGCCACTGAAAAACTGTTTTTT
NA	TRBV7-9	TRBJ1-4	once	CSSSLDGTSLFF	TGTTCCAGCAGCTTGGACGGGACTTCCCTGTTTTTT
TRBD1	TRBV5-1	TRBJ1-1	once	CASSRGRGAMEGAEAFF	TGCGCCAGCAGCCGGGGCAGGGGGGCGATGGAGGGCGCTGAAGCTTTCTTT
NA	TRBV4-1	TRBJ1-5	NA	CASSQDPRGKPQHF	TGCGCCAGCAGCCAAGATCCCAGGGGAAAACCCCAGCATTTT
NA	TRBV5-1	TRBJ2-3	once	CASSSPPGDSTDTQYF	TGCGCCAGCAGCTCGCCTCCGGGAGATAGCACAGATACGCAGTATTTT
TRBD2	TRBV7-9	TRBJ2-1	NA	CASSLVPGLAGDTQFF	TGTGCCAGCAGCTTAGTCCCGGGACTAGCGGGGGATACGCAGTTCTTC
NA	TRBV5-6	TRBJ2-5	NA	CASSYSAKARLHQETQYF	TGTGCCAGCAGCTATTCCGCTAAGGCCAGACTACACCAAGAGACCCAGTACTTC
NA	TRBV2	TRBJ1-2	NA	CASSGMDSTLGTNYGYTF	TGTGCCAGCAGTGGGATGGACAGCACCCTAGGGACTAACTATGGCTACACCTTC
NA	TRBV6-4	TRBJ1-5	NA	CASSDWLVRGPANNQPQHF	TGTGCCAGCAGTGACTGGTTAGTCAGGGGCCCCGCCAATAATCAGCCCCAGCATTTT
TRBD1	TRBV29-1	TRBJ2-3	NA	CSVLRTGKFHTDTQYF	TGCAGCGTGCTAAGGACAGGGAAGTTTCACACAGATACGCAGTATTTT
NA	TRBV7-9	TRBJ1-1	NA	CSSSLDMNTEAFF	TGTTCCAGCAGCTTGGACATGAACACTGAAGCTTTCTTT
TRBD2	TRBV6-5	TRBJ2-2	NA	CASRPGLAGTGELFF	TGTGCCAGCAGACCGGGGTTAGCGGGCACCGGGGAGCTGTTTTTT
NA	TRBV29-1	TRBJ1-1	NA	CSVKGQGENTEAFF	TGCAGCGTCAAGGGCCAGGGCGAGAACACTGAAGCTTTCTTT
TRBD1	TRBV19	TRBJ1-1	NA	CAASLVGTGVNTEAFF	TGTGCCGCATCGCTGGTTGGCACAGGGGTGAACACTGAAGCTTTCTTT
NA	TRBV4-3	TRBJ2-7	NA	CASSQATSHIQYF	TGCGCCAGCAGCCAAGCTACTAGCCACATCCAGTACTTC
NA	TRBV6-4	TRBJ2-7	NA	CASSATVTNEQYF	TGTGCCAGCAGTGCAACGGTCACTAACGAGCAGTACTTC
NA	TRBV6-4	TRBJ1-6	NA	CASSRTSNSPLHF	TGTGCCAGCAGTCGTACCAGTAATTCACCCCTCCACTTT